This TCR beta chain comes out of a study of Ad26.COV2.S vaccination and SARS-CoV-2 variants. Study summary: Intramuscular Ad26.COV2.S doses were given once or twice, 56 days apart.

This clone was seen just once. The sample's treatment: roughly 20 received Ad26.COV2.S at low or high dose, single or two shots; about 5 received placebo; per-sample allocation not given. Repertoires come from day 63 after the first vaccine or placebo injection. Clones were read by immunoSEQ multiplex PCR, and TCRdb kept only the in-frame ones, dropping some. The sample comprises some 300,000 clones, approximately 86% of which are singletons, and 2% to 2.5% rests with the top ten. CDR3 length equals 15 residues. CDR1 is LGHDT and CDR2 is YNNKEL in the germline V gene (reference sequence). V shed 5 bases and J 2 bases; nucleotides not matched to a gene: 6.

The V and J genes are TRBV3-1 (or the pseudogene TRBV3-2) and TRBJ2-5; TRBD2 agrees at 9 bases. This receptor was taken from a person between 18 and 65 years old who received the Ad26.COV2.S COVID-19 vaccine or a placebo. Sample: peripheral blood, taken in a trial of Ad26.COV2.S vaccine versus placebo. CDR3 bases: TGTGCCAGCAGCTACGTGCGGGGGGGACAAGAGACCCAGTACTTC. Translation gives CASSYVRGGQETQYF.